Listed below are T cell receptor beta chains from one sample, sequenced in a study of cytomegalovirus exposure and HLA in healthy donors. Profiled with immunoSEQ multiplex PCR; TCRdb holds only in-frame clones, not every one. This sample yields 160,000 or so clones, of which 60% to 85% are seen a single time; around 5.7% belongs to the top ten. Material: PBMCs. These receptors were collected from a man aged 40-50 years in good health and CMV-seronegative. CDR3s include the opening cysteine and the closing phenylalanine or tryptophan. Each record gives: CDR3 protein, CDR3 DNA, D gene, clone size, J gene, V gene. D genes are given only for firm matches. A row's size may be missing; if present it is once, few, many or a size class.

cdr3_aa: CAFSSSGFTDTQYF
cdr3_nt: TGTGCTTTCTCGTCCAGCGGGTTCACAGATACGCAGTATTTT
d_call: NA
clone_size: NA
j_call: TRBJ2-3
v_call: TRBV21-1

cdr3_aa: CASSLMSGQITDTQYF
cdr3_nt: TGCGCCAGCAGCCTAATGTCGGGACAGATCACAGATACGCAGTATTTT
d_call: TRBD1
clone_size: NA
j_call: TRBJ2-3
v_call: TRBV4-1

cdr3_aa: CAIAREGLTDTQYF
cdr3_nt: TGTGCCATCGCGCGGGAGGGCCTGACAGATACGCAGTATTTT
d_call: TRBD2
clone_size: once
j_call: TRBJ2-3
v_call: TRBV10-3

cdr3_aa: CSVSTAIATNEKLFF
cdr3_nt: TGCAGCGTTTCGACAGCTATCGCAACTAATGAAAAACTGTTTTTT
d_call: NA
clone_size: NA
j_call: TRBJ1-4
v_call: TRBV29-1

cdr3_aa: CASSPPVEGGVNEQFF
cdr3_nt: TGTGCCAGCAGTCCTCCCGTAGAGGGTGGGGTCAATGAGCAGTTCTTC
d_call: NA
clone_size: NA
j_call: TRBJ2-1
v_call: TRBV28

cdr3_aa: CASSFGTKQETQYF
cdr3_nt: TGCGCCAGCAGCTTTGGCACTAAACAAGAGACCCAGTACTTC
d_call: NA
clone_size: NA
j_call: TRBJ2-5
v_call: TRBV5-1

cdr3_aa: CASGLVSGGRFF
cdr3_nt: TGTGCTAGTGGTTTGGTGTCGGGGGGCCGGTTCTTC
d_call: NA
clone_size: NA
j_call: TRBJ2-1
v_call: TRBV12-5

cdr3_aa: CASSYFTGGIYGYTF
cdr3_nt: TGTGCCAGCAGTTACTTTACAGGGGGCATCTATGGCTACACCTTC
d_call: TRBD1
clone_size: NA
j_call: TRBJ1-2
v_call: TRBV6-5

cdr3_aa: CASSALAGPYNEQFF
cdr3_nt: TGTGCCAGCAGTGCCTTAGCGGGGCCGTACAATGAGCAGTTCTTC
d_call: TRBD2
clone_size: once
j_call: TRBJ2-1
v_call: TRBV6-4

cdr3_aa: CASSLSFEDRNAF
cdr3_nt: TGTGCCAGCAGCTTAAGTTTCGAGGACAGAAACGCCTTC
d_call: NA
clone_size: few
j_call: TRBJ2-7
v_call: TRBV11-2

cdr3_aa: CASSPAQGLSYEQYF
cdr3_nt: TGTGCCAGCAGCCCGGCGCAGGGATTAAGCTACGAGCAGTACTTC
d_call: NA
clone_size: NA
j_call: TRBJ2-7
v_call: TRBV7-8

cdr3_aa: CASSIAAASTDTQYF
cdr3_nt: TGTGCCAGTAGTATAGCAGCGGCGAGCACAGATACGCAGTATTTT
d_call: NA
clone_size: NA
j_call: TRBJ2-3
v_call: TRBV19

cdr3_aa: CAISTSGGTYEQYF
cdr3_nt: TGTGCCATTTCGACTAGCGGGGGGACCTACGAGCAGTACTTC
d_call: TRBD2
clone_size: NA
j_call: TRBJ2-7
v_call: TRBV10-3

cdr3_aa: CASSSTGGLEQFF
cdr3_nt: TGCGCCAGCAGTTCGACAGGGGGCCTTGAGCAGTTCTTC
d_call: TRBD1
clone_size: few
j_call: TRBJ2-1
v_call: TRBV5-1

cdr3_aa: CASSLERPGGAFF
cdr3_nt: TGCGCCAGCAGCTTGGAAAGGCCCGGCGGAGCTTTCTTT
d_call: NA
clone_size: NA
j_call: TRBJ1-1
v_call: TRBV5-1

cdr3_aa: CASSLTGQGQTYEQYF
cdr3_nt: TGTGCCAGCAGCTTAACCGGACAGGGCCAAACCTACGAGCAGTACTTC
d_call: TRBD1
clone_size: NA
j_call: TRBJ2-7
v_call: TRBV11-3

cdr3_aa: CASSRDRGWADTQYF
cdr3_nt: TGTGCCAGCAGCCGGGACAGGGGATGGGCAGATACGCAGTATTTT
d_call: TRBD1
clone_size: NA
j_call: TRBJ2-3
v_call: TRBV11-3

cdr3_aa: CASTNRLGNTEAFF
cdr3_nt: TGTGCCAGCACCAACAGGTTAGGGAACACTGAAGCTTTCTTT
d_call: NA
clone_size: few
j_call: TRBJ1-1
v_call: TRBV6-6

cdr3_aa: CASSLFETGTYNEQFF
cdr3_nt: TGTGCCAGCAGCTTGTTCGAGACAGGGACCTACAATGAGCAGTTCTTC
d_call: TRBD1
clone_size: NA
j_call: TRBJ2-1
v_call: TRBV5-6

cdr3_aa: CASSLGDRGLTEAFF
cdr3_nt: TGTGCCAGCAGCTTGGGAGACAGGGGGCTCACTGAAGCTTTCTTT
d_call: TRBD1
clone_size: NA
j_call: TRBJ1-1
v_call: TRBV5-6

cdr3_aa: CASGLGTLAADNEQFF
cdr3_nt: TGTGCTAGTGGTTTGGGGACCCTAGCGGCCGACAATGAGCAGTTCTTC
d_call: TRBD2
clone_size: NA
j_call: TRBJ2-1
v_call: TRBV12-5

cdr3_aa: CASSTLTGNTEAFF
cdr3_nt: TGTGCCAGCAGTACACTCACAGGGAACACTGAAGCTTTCTTT
d_call: NA
clone_size: NA
j_call: TRBJ1-1
v_call: TRBV6-5

cdr3_aa: CASSLEHYGGEQYF
cdr3_nt: TGCGCCAGCAGCCTGGAACACTACGGGGGCGAGCAGTACTTC
d_call: NA
clone_size: NA
j_call: TRBJ2-7
v_call: TRBV4-3

cdr3_aa: CASSQEQGDYGYTF
cdr3_nt: TGCGCCAGCAGCCAAGAACAGGGGGACTATGGCTACACCTTC
d_call: TRBD1
clone_size: NA
j_call: TRBJ1-2
v_call: TRBV4-3

cdr3_aa: CSVGLYIGELFF
cdr3_nt: TGCAGCGTTGGTCTATATATCGGGGAGTTGTTTTTT
d_call: NA
clone_size: NA
j_call: TRBJ2-2
v_call: TRBV29-1